Listed below are T cell receptor beta chains from one sample, sequenced in a study of early T cells in non-severe SARS-CoV-2 infection. TCRdb fed the 5' RACE reads into MiXCR, producing one record per CDR3 protein. Here the sample spans some 87,000 distinct CDR3 sequences, around 10% being singletons. The sequenced material came from whole blood. All receptors derive from an adult who was a healthcare worker with PCR-confirmed SARS-CoV-2 infection or an uninfected control (not recorded which). The CDR3 runs from the conserved cysteine through the conserved F or W. The D gene is left open where the match is weak. Size tells how often a clone was seen (once, few, many) or the class of an expanded clone, and some rows leave it out.

TRBD1 few TRBJ2-3 TRBV27 CASTPRTGGLGTQYF TGTGCCAGCACCCCTCGGACAGGGGGCTTGGGTACGCAGTATTTT
NA NA TRBJ1-6 TRBV6-5 CASSPQGLHNSPLHF TGTGCCAGCAGTCCCCAGGGCCTCCATAATTCACCCCTCCACTTT
NA many TRBJ2-7 TRBV19 CASSLTGQPYEQYF TGTGCCAGTAGTCTTACCGGACAGCCCTACGAGCAGTACTTC
NA medium-sized TRBJ2-3 TRBV18 CASSPGTATSTDTQYF TGTGCCAGCTCACCCGGGACGGCTACTAGCACAGATACGCAGTATTTT
NA NA TRBJ2-3 TRBV5-5 CASSWPQGIRTDTQYF TGTGCCAGCAGCTGGCCCCAGGGTATCCGCACAGATACGCAGTATTTT
NA many TRBJ2-3 TRBV20-1 CSARLAEYTDTQYF TGCAGTGCTAGATTAGCGGAGTACACAGATACGCAGTATTTT
NA NA TRBJ2-3 TRBV20-1 CSARYPDTQYF TGCAGTGCTAGATACCCAGATACGCAGTATTTT
NA few TRBJ2-3 TRBV20-1 CSARATGLDTQYF TGCAGTGCTAGAGCTACGGGACTGGATACGCAGTATTTT
TRBD1 many TRBJ2-7 TRBV20-1 CSAEAGTDEQYF TGCAGTGCGGAGGCCGGGACAGACGAGCAGTACTTC
NA many TRBJ2-2 TRBV5-4 CASSYPRGTGELFF TGTGCCAGCAGTTACCCGAGGGGGACCGGGGAGCTGTTTTTT
TRBD2 many TRBJ2-1 TRBV10-3 CAISAGLDSEQFF TGTGCCATCAGTGCGGGACTAGACTCAGAGCAGTTCTTC
NA few TRBJ1-1 TRBV15 CATSRDRRTEAFF TGTGCCACCAGCAGAGATAGGAGGACTGAAGCTTTCTTT
NA many TRBJ2-1 TRBV7-3 CASSLGGLGEQFF TGTGCCAGCAGCTTAGGAGGGCTCGGTGAGCAGTTCTTC
NA NA TRBJ2-2 TRBV6-2/TRBV6-3 CASSYLLPNTGELFF TGTGCCAGCAGTTATCTCCTTCCTAACACCGGGGAGCTGTTTTTT
TRBD2 NA TRBJ2-1 TRBV12-3/TRBV12-4 CASSFGWGLAGGLSEQFF TGTGCCAGCAGTTTCGGTTGGGGGTTAGCGGGAGGGCTTAGTGAGCAGTTCTTC
TRBD2 many TRBJ2-1 TRBV6-6 CASKGSGRDGYNEQFF TGTGCCAGCAAAGGTAGCGGGAGAGACGGGTACAATGAGCAGTTCTTC
TRBD1 NA TRBJ1-6 TRBV6-5 CASRWTGESSPLHF TGTGCCAGCAGGTGGACAGGGGAGAGTTCACCCCTCCACTTT